These T cell receptor beta chains were read from a single sample in a study of post-analysis software for immune sequencing data. In TCRdb, the PCR reads were re-called with MiXCR into one record per CDR3 protein. The data show roughly 650,000 distinct CDR3 sequences, roughly three fifths seen once. The sample taken for sequencing was blood. The receptors shown here come from a girl aged 2 to 9 with multiple sclerosis. CDR3s include the opening cysteine and the closing phenylalanine or tryptophan. The D gene is left open where the match is weak. Only some rows state a clone size, as once, few, many or a class for expanded clones.

d_gene	v_gene	j_gene	abundance	CDR3aa	CDR3nt
-	TRBV6-6	TRBJ1-2	-	CASSFDEGLTGYTF	TGTGCCAGCAGTTTCGATGAGGGACTCACTGGCTACACCTTC
-	TRBV3-1	TRBJ2-7	-	CASSPPDEQYF	TGTGCCAGCAGCCCCCCCGACGAGCAGTACTTC
-	TRBV13	TRBJ1-6	-	CASRPPGDVDSPLHF	TGTGCCAGCAGACCCCCTGGGGACGTTGATTCACCCCTCCACTTT
-	TRBV7-9	TRBJ2-3	few	CASSLAGSTSDTQYF	TGTGCCAGCAGCTTAGCTGGTAGCACGTCGGATACGCAGTATTTT
-	TRBV11-2	TRBJ2-1	-	CASSSYTGTNFDNEQFF	TGTGCCAGCAGCTCATACACAGGGACTAACTTCGACAATGAGCAGTTCTTC
-	TRBV21-1	TRBJ2-7	-	CASSISRNEQYF	TGTGCCAGCAGCATAAGTCGGAACGAGCAGTACTTC
-	TRBV10-3	TRBJ2-5	-	CAISETRTQYF	TGTGCCATCAGTGAGACCCGGACCCAGTACTTC
-	TRBV6-1	TRBJ2-7	few	CASTRLGDEQYF	TGTGCCAGCACGCGCCTCGGGGACGAGCAGTACTTC
-	TRBV7-9	TRBJ2-3	-	CASSLAKGLGTTDTQYF	TGTGCCAGCAGCTTAGCGAAAGGGTTGGGGACCACAGATACGCAGTATTTT
-	TRBV6-5	TRBJ2-6	-	CASSYIGANVLTF	TGTGCCAGCAGTTACATTGGGGCCAACGTCCTGACTTTC
-	TRBV29-1	TRBJ1-2	few	CSVEAANYGYTF	TGCAGCGTTGAGGCAGCTAACTATGGCTACACCTTC
TRBD1	TRBV10-3	TRBJ1-2	-	CAISNRQGEEGGYTF	TGTGCCATCTCCAATCGACAGGGGGAAGAGGGCGGCTACACCTTC
-	TRBV4-1	TRBJ2-3	-	CASSQEQRTHTQYF	TGCGCCAGCAGCCAAGAGCAGCGCACGCATACGCAGTATTTT
-	TRBV12-3/TRBV12-4	TRBJ2-7	-	CASSLSSPSYEQYF	TGTGCCAGCAGTCTATCCTCGCCGAGCTACGAGCAGTACTTC
TRBD1	TRBV20-1	TRBJ2-5	few	CSAMPPGQRETQYF	TGCAGTGCTATGCCCCCGGGACAGCGGGAGACCCAGTACTTC
-	TRBV20-1	TRBJ2-1	many	CSAAGSYNEQFF	TGCAGTGCTGCGGGTAGCTACAATGAGCAGTTCTTC
TRBD2	TRBV5-1	TRBJ2-2	-	CASSPAGGHSMFF	TGCGCCAGCAGCCCAGCGGGGGGGCATTCTATGTTTTTT
-	TRBV12-3/TRBV12-4	TRBJ1-1	-	CASSLMKNTEAFF	TGTGCCAGCAGCCTGATGAAGAACACTGAAGCTTTCTTT
TRBD2	TRBV29-1	TRBJ2-1	-	CSGGLAGGPNEQFF	TGCAGCGGTGGACTAGCGGGGGGGCCGAATGAGCAGTTCTTC
TRBD2	TRBV6-2/TRBV6-3	TRBJ2-7	-	CASSSGETYEQYF	TGTGCCAGCAGTAGCGGGGAGACCTACGAGCAGTACTTC
-	TRBV5-6	TRBJ1-1	-	CASSSGRIRIAFF	TGTGCCAGCAGCTCCGGACGGATACGAATAGCTTTCTTT
-	TRBV12-3/TRBV12-4	TRBJ2-3	-	CASSRASDTQYF	TGTGCCAGCAGTAGAGCATCAGATACGCAGTATTTT
-	TRBV29-1	TRBJ2-5	few	CSVGVTEETQYF	TGCAGCGTTGGGGTGACGGAAGAGACCCAGTACTTC
-	TRBV6-6	TRBJ2-7	-	CASSSGPMRGEQYF	TGTGCCAGCAGTTCGGGCCCGATGAGGGGCGAGCAGTACTTC
TRBD2	TRBV28	TRBJ2-1	once	CASRSGGDHFYNEQFF	TGTGCCAGCAGGTCCGGGGGGGACCACTTTTACAATGAGCAGTTCTTC
TRBD2	TRBV2	TRBJ2-3	-	CASSEAPPGGGTDTQYF	TGTGCCAGCAGTGAAGCCCCACCCGGGGGGGGCACAGATACGCAGTATTTT
-	TRBV5-5	TRBJ2-3	-	CASSFRDITTDTQYF	TGTGCCAGCAGCTTCAGGGACATCACCACAGATACGCAGTATTTT
-	TRBV5-1	TRBJ2-1	few	CASSLWDPKRQSSYNEQFF	TGCGCCAGCAGCTTGTGGGACCCTAAGCGGCAAAGCTCCTACAATGAGCAGTTCTTC
TRBD1	TRBV12-5	TRBJ2-7	-	CASGPGTAQSCEQYF	TGTGCTAGTGGTCCCGGGACAGCGCAGAGTTGCGAGCAGTACTTC
TRBD2	TRBV15	TRBJ2-1	-	CATSRGTSGTPYNEQFF	TGTGCCACCAGCAGGGGGACTAGCGGGACCCCCTACAATGAGCAGTTCTTC
-	TRBV29-1	TRBJ2-4	-	CSVVGEGIQYF	TGCAGCGTTGTGGGGGAAGGCATTCAGTACTTC
TRBD1	TRBV18	TRBJ1-1	-	CASSLGEGGETEAFF	TGTGCCAGCTCACTCGGTGAAGGGGGCGAGACTGAAGCTTTCTTT
-	TRBV6-1	TRBJ2-5	-	CASRTEGLETQYF	TGTGCCAGCAGGACCGAAGGGCTTGAGACCCAGTACTTC
-	TRBV7-2	TRBJ2-5	-	CASSLPGAEMPHEQYF	TGTGCCAGCAGCCTCCCCGGGGCTGAAATGCCTCATGAGCAGTACTTC
-	TRBV9	TRBJ1-2	-	CASSVGGDNYGYTF	TGTGCCAGCAGCGTAGGTGGAGATAACTATGGCTACACCTTC
-	TRBV5-6	TRBJ1-2	once	CASSPRAANNYGYTF	TGTGCCAGTAGCCCGAGGGCAGCCAATAACTATGGCTACACCTTC
TRBD2	TRBV9	TRBJ2-5	-	CASSVGSQAGRRETQYF	TGTGCCAGCAGCGTAGGATCTCAAGCGGGAAGGAGAGAGACCCAGTACTTC
-	TRBV20-1	TRBJ1-6	-	CSARPNEFGSYNSPLHF	TGCAGTGCTCGGCCAAATGAATTCGGCTCCTATAATTCACCCCTCCACTTT
-	TRBV27	TRBJ2-7	-	CASSTSGGGGLHEQYF	TGTGCCAGCAGTACCTCAGGGGGGGGAGGGCTACACGAGCAGTACTTC
-	TRBV3-1	TRBJ2-4	-	CASSQGSYKNIQYF	TGTGCCAGCAGCCAAGGGTCTTACAAAAACATTCAGTACTTC
-	TRBV6-6	TRBJ1-4	-	CASSYPTGTGEKLFF	TGTGCCAGCAGTTACCCTACAGGGACGGGTGAAAAACTGTTTTTT